Below, 18 T cell receptor beta chains from the same sample are listed, as sequenced in a study of OX40 agonist ivuxolimab in advanced cancers. Here immunoSEQ multiplex PCR was the method, and the copy in TCRdb shows in-frame clones only, minus some. The data show about 82,000 clones, roughly 92% seen once. Material: CD4+ or CD8+ T cells sorted from blood, obtained in a trial of the OX40 agonist ivuxolimab. The receptors shown here come from an adult with an advanced solid tumor such as melanoma, head and neck, liver or kidney cancer.

The chain joins TRBV5-4 to TRBJ2-3; 11 bases are shared with TRBD2. Germline CDR1 and CDR2: SGHNT and YYREEE (reference sequence). The CDR3 length is 18 residues. Germline trimming cut 4 bases from V and 3 bases from J; bases unmatched to any gene: 13. CDR3 bases: TGTGCCAGCAGCCGCGGGCGAGGACTAGCGGGTAAAACAGATACGCAGTATTTT. This encodes CASSRGRGLAGKTDTQYF.

The chain recombines TRBV5-1 with TRBJ2-5; D gene uncertain. The germline V gene has CDR1 SGHRS and CDR2 YFSETQ. The CDR3 length is 14 residues. V lost 5 bases and J lost 1, with 12 bases in between. Here the CDR3 DNA reads TGCGCCAGCAGTTCAACTATTACCCAAGAGACCCAGTACTTC. This sequence encodes CASSSTITQETQYF.

V gene TRBV4-1 combines with J gene TRBJ1-5, with D uncertain. The germline V and J ends were trimmed by 0 bases and 0 bases, with 6 bases remaining between them. CDR1 and CDR2 from the germline V gene are MGHRA and YSYEKL. The CDR3 is 15 amino acids. Written as DNA, the CDR3 is TGCGCCAGCAGCCAAGAGGGGTATAGCAATCAGCCCCAGCATTTT. This gives the protein CASSQEGYSNQPQHF.

The rearrangement joins TRBV5-8 to TRBJ2-5; D is perhaps TRBD1 or TRBD2 (5 bases each). The V and J ends lost 1 base and 4 bases respectively, with 17 bases between them. The CDR3 is made up of 16 amino acids. Germline V gives CDR1 SGHTS, CDR2 YDEGEE. The CDR3 DNA reads as TGTGCCAGCAGCTTGATGTTTGGGGGAGAGGGAGAGACCCAGTACTTC. Residues: CASSLMFGGEGETQYF.

This clone was detected only once. The J gene is TRBJ1-4, the V gene TRBV7-9; a weak D match, TRBD1 (5 bases). Trimming removed 5 bases at V and 4 bases at J, with 17 bases between. Per germline, CDR1 SEHNR and CDR2 FQNEAQ (reference sequence). CDR3 size: 16 residues. The CDR3 loop is CASSPPGRLGNEKLFF. CDR3 bases: TGTGCCAGCAGCCCCCCGGGACGACTCGGTAATGAAAAACTGTTTTTT.

This chain connects TRBV2 to TRBJ1-2, with D unclear. CDR3 size: 11 residues. With 7 bases removed from V and 6 bases from J, the gap between germline ends came to 9 bases. Germline V lookup: CDR1 SNHLY, CDR2 FYNNEI. The CDR3 here is CASTDVHGYTF. The CDR3, as DNA: TGTGCCAGCACGGACGTCCATGGCTACACCTTC.

The chain links TRBV9 to TRBJ2-1, with D tentatively TRBD1 (7 bases). The V gene lost 0 bases and the J gene lost 0 bases, with 10 bases spanning the gap. CDR3 size: 16 residues. CDR1 is SGDLS, CDR2 YYNGEE, per germline. CDR3 sequence reads: CASSVAQGGSYNEQFF. CDR3 nucleotides: TGTGCCAGCAGCGTAGCTCAGGGGGGCTCCTACAATGAGCAGTTCTTC.

V and J are TRBV7-6 and TRBJ1-4; D is undetermined. Germline CDR1 SGHVS, CDR2 FNYEAQ. CDR3 length: 14 residues. The ends were cut back, 6 bases at V and 7 bases at J, with 15 bases in the middle. DNA for the CDR3: TGTGCCAGCAGTCCGCGGGGTGGGAGTGAAAAACTGTTTTTT. As protein: CASSPRGGSEKLFF.

The chain uses TRBV4-1 and TRBJ2-1; 11 bases match TRBD2. Germline CDR1 MGHRA, CDR2 YSYEKL. The CDR3 runs to 19 residues. After removal of 2 bases from V and 1 base from J, the junction contained 10 bases not matched to a gene. CDR3 protein: CASSQRELAGAGSYNEQFF. The CDR3 bases are TGCGCCAGCAGCCAAAGAGAACTAGCGGGAGCCGGGTCCTACAATGAGCAGTTCTTC.

This chain uses TRBV7-6 with TRBJ1-5; no clear D. The CDR3 totals 18 residues. Trimming took off 2 bases at V and 0 bases at J, with 17 bases between the two ends. In germline, CDR1 is SGHVS, CDR2 FNYEAQ. The DNA for the CDR3 is TGTGCCAGCAGCTTAAAACTTCCCGGGGAAAATAGCAATCAGCCCCAGCATTTT. Protein sequence: CASSLKLPGENSNQPQHF.

This clone was recorded once. This chain connects TRBV11-2 to TRBJ1-1; no firm D call. Germline CDR1 and CDR2: SGHAT and FQNNGV. The V gene lost 0 bases and the J gene lost 1 base, with 12 bases spanning the gap. This CDR3 spans 16 amino acids. CDR3 nucleotide sequence: TGTGCCAGCAGCTTAGAGGAGACACTACGGAACACTGAAGCTTTCTTT. This sequence encodes CASSLEETLRNTEAFF.

The V call is TRBV25-1, the J call TRBJ2-5; D possibly corresponds to TRBD2 (7 bases). The CDR3 consists of 14 residues. Trimming took 3 bases from V and 5 from J, leaving 13 bases between them. Per the germline V gene, CDR1 is MGHDK and CDR2 is SYGVNS. CDR3: CASSDAKGGETQYF. CDR3 in DNA: TGTGCCAGCAGTGATGCGAAGGGGGGGGAGACCCAGTACTTC.

Note on this clone: A junction end diverges from the germline sequence, so it may reflect a read error. The identical CDR3 is also encoded by other nucleotide sequences in the sample. The chain employs TRBV6-1 and TRBJ2-2; D tentatively reads TRBD1 or TRBD2 (5 bases each). The CDR3 runs to 18 residues. CDR1 is MNHNS, CDR2 SASEGT, per germline. Here the CDR3 DNA reads TGCGCCAGCAGTGAATTTCTGTCCGGGGCAGGGAACACCGGGGAGCTGTTTTTT. It is translated as CASSEFLSGAGNTGELFF.

The chain recombines TRBV5-1 with TRBJ2-5; TRBD1 matches 11 bases. V shed 3 bases, J shed 7 bases, and the junction held 11 bases outside the gene matches. CDR1 and CDR2 from the germline V gene are SGHRS and YFSETQ. The CDR3 extends over 16 amino acids. CDR3 DNA sequence: TGCGCCAGCAGCTGGATCCCGGGACAGGGGGAAGGGACCCAGTACTTC. Translated: CASSWIPGQGEGTQYF.

The gene calls are TRBV19 and TRBJ2-2, with 7 bases aligning to TRBD1. Germline V gene lookup returns CDR1 LNHDA and CDR2 SQIVND (reference sequence). The CDR3 sequence is 14 residues long. V gave up 7 bases and J gave up 1 base; unmatched junction bases: 3. CDR3 residues: CASKRDRNTGELFF. As DNA, the CDR3 is TGTGCCAGTAAGAGGGACAGGAACACCGGGGAGCTGTTTTTT.

V gene TRBV7-3 combines with J gene TRBJ1-5; TRBD1 matches 10 bases. CDR1 is SGHTA and CDR2 is FQGTGA in the germline V gene. The CDR3 runs to 17 residues. Trimming at V came to 7 bases and at J to 4 bases, leaving 13 bases not matched to a gene. As DNA, the CDR3 is TGTGCCAGCACCAAAGGGAAGGGACAGGGGCCAAATCAGCCCCAGCATTTT. Translating gives CASTKGKGQGPNQPQHF. Looking up the rest from reference TRBV7-3 and TRBJ1-5 gives the full variable domain: GAGVSQTPSNKVTEKGKYVELRCDPISGHTALYWYRQSLGQGPEFLIYFQGTGAADDSGLPNDRFFAVRPEGSVSTLKIQRTERGDSAVYLCASTKGKGQGPNQPQHFGDGTRLSIL.

CDR3 region: CATSRPRQEAGEKLFF. The CDR3 DNA reads TGTGCCACCAGCAGACCTCGACAGGAGGCAGGGGAAAAACTGTTTTTT. This chain connects TRBV15 to TRBJ1-4, with D perhaps TRBD1 (6 bases). The CDR3 has 16 residues. Germline V gene lookup returns CDR1 LNHNV and CDR2 YYDKDF (reference sequence). Trimming stripped 2 bases from V and 8 bases from J, with 18 bases between. The full variable domain, rest sourced from reference TRBV15 and TRBJ1-4, is DAMVIQNPRYQVTQFGKPVTLSCSQTLNHNVMYWYQQKSSQAPKLLFHYYDKDFNNEADTPDNFQSRRPNTSFCFLDIRSPGLGDTAMYLCATSRPRQEAGEKLFFGSGTQLSVL.

The V gene is TRBV28, the J gene TRBJ1-2; 8 bases are shared with TRBD1. V was pared by 5 bases and J by 5 bases, with 7 bases of the junction left unmatched. Per the germline V gene, CDR1 is MDHEN and CDR2 is SYDVKM. The CDR3 has 14 residues. The CDR3 is CASSLQGAGYGYTF. The CDR3 region has the DNA TGTGCCAGCAGTCTGCAGGGGGCTGGGTATGGCTACACCTTC.